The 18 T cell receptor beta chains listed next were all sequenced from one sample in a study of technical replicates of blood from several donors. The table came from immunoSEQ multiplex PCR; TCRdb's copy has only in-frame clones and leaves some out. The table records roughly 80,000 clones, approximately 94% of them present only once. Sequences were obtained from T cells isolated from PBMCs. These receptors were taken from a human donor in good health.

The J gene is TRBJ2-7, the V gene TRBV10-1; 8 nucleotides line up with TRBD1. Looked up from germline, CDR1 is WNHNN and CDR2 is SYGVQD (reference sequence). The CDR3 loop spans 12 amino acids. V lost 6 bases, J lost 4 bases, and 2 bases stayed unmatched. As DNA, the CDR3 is TGCGCCAGCAGCGGGGACAGGTACGAGCAGTACTTC. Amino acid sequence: CASSGDRYEQYF.

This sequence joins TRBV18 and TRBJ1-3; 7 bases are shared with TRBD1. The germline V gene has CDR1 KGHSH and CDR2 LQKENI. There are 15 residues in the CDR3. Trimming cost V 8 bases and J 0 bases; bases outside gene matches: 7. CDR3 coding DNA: TGTGCCAGCACTACAGGGGCCTTCTCTGGAAACACCATATATTTT. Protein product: CASTTGAFSGNTIYF. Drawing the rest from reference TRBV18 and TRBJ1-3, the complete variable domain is NAGVMQNPRHLVRRRGQEARLRCSPMKGHSHVYWYRQLPEEGLKFMVYLQKENIIDESGMPKERFSAEFPKEGPSILRIQQVVRGDSAAYFCASTTGAFSGNTIYFGEGSWLTVV.

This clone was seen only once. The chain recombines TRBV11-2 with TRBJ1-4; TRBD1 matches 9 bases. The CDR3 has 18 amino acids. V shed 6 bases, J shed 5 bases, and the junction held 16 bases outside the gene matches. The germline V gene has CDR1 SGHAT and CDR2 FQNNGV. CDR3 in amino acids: CASRPGQGKKLGNEKLFF. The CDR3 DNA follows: TGTGCCAGCAGACCGGGACAGGGAAAGAAATTAGGAAATGAAAAACTGTTTTTT.

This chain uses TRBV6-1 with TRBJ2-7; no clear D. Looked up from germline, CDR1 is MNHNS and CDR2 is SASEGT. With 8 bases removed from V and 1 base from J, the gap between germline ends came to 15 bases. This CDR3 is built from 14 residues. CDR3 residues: CASRRSLLSYEQYF. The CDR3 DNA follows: TGTGCCAGCCGTAGATCACTCCTTTCCTACGAGCAGTACTTC.

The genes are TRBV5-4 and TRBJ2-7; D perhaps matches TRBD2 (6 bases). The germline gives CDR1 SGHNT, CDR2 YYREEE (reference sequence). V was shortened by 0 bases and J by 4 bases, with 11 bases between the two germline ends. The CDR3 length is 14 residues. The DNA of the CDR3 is TGTGCCAGCAGCTTGGTTTCGGAGGGGTACGAGCAGTACTTC. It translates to CASSLVSEGYEQYF. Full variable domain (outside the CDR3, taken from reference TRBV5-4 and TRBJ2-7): ETGVTQSPTHLIKTRGQQVTLRCSSQSGHNTVSWYQQALGQGPQFIFQYYREEENGRGNFPPRFSGLQFPNYSSELNVNALELDDSALYLCASSLVSEGYEQYFGPGTRLTVT.

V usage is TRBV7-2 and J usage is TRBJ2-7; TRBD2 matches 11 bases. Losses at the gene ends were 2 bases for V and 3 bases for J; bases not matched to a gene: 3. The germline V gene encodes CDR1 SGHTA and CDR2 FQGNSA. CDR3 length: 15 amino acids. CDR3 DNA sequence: TGTGCCAGCAGCTTATCGACTAGCGGGGACTACGAGCAGTACTTC. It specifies CASSLSTSGDYEQYF. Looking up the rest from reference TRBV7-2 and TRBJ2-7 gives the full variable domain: GAGVSQSPSNKVTEKGKDVELRCDPISGHTALYWYRQSLGQGLEFLIYFQGNSAPDKSGLPSDRFSAERTGGSVSTLTIQRTQQEDSAVYLCASSLSTSGDYEQYFGPGTRLTVT.

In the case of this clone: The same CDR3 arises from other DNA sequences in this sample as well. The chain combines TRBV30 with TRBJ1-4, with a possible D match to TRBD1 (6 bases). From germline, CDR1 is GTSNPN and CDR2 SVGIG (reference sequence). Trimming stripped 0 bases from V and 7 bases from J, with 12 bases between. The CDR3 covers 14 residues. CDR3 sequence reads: CAWSVLGAGEKLFF. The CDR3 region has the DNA TGTGCCTGGAGTGTATTGGGGGCCGGTGAAAAACTGTTTTTT.

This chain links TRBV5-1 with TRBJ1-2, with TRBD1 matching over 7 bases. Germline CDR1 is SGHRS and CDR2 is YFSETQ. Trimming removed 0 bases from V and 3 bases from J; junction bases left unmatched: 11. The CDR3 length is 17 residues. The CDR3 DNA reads TGCGCCAGCAGCTTGGTCACCGGACTTCAGGGGGACTATGGCTACACCTTC. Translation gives CASSLVTGLQGDYGYTF.

CDR3 sequence: CASGYPYGTGEHEQYF. The CDR3 nucleotides read TGTGCCAGCGGCTACCCTTACGGGACAGGGGAACACGAGCAGTACTTC. This sequence joins TRBV19 and TRBJ2-7, with 10 bases lining up with TRBD1. V shed 9 bases and J 5 bases; nucleotides not matched to a gene: 16. Germline CDR1 and CDR2: LNHDA and SQIVND (reference sequence). The CDR3 runs 16 residues. Combining the CDR3 with reference TRBV19 and TRBJ2-7 gives the whole variable domain DGGITQSPKYLFRKEGQNVTLSCEQNLNHDAMYWYRQDPGQGLRLIYYSQIVNDFQKGDIAEGYSVSREKKESFPLTVTSAQKNPTAFYLCASGYPYGTGEHEQYFGPGTRLTVT.

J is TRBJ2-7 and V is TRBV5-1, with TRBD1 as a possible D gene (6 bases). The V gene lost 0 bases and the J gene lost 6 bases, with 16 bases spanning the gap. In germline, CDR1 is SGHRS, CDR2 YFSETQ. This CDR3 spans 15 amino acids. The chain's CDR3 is CASSLVYRANSEQYF. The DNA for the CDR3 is TGCGCCAGCAGCTTGGTGTACAGGGCTAACTCCGAGCAGTACTTC.

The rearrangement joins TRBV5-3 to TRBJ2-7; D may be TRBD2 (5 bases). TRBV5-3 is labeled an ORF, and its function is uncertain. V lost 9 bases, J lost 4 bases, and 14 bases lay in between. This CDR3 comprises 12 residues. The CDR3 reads CATQSAEYEQYF. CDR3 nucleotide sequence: TGTGCCACCCAATCAGCGGAATACGAGCAGTACTTC.

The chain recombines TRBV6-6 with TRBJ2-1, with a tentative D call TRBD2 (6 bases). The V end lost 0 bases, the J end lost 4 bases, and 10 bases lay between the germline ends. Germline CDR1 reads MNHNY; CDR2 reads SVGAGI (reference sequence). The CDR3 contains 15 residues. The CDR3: CASSYSMEGYNEQFF. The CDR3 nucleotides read TGTGCCAGCAGTTACTCGATGGAGGGGTACAATGAGCAGTTCTTC.

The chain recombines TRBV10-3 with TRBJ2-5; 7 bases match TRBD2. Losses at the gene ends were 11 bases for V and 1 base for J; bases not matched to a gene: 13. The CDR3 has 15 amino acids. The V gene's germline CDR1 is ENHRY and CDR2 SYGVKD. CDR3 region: CAVSVLLAPQETQYF. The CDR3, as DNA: TGTGCCGTCTCCGTTTTACTAGCGCCCCAAGAGACCCAGTACTTC.

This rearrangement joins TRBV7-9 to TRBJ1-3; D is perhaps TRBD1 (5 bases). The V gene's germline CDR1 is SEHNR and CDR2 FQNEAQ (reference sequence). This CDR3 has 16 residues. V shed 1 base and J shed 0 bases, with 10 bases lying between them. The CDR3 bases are TGTGCCAGCAGCTTAGGCGGAGGGGTCTCTGGAAACACCATATATTTT. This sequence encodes CASSLGGGVSGNTIYF. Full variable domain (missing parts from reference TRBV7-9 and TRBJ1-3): DTGVSQNPRHKITKRGQNVTFRCDPISEHNRLYWYRQTLGQGPEFLTYFQNEAQLEKSRLLSDRFSAERPKGSFSTLEIQRTEQGDSAMYLCASSLGGGVSGNTIYFGEGSWLTVV.

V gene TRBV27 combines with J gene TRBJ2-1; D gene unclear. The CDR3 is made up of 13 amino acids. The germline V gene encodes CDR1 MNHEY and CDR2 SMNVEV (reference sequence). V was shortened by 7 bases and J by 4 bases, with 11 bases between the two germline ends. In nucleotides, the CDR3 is TGTGCCAGCAAATTCCTTCTTTACAATGAGCAGTTCTTC. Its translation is CASKFLLYNEQFF.

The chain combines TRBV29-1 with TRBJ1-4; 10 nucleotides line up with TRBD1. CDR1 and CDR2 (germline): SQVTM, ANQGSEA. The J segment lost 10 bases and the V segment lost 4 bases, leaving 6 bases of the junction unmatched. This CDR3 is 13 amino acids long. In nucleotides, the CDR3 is TGCAGCGTTGTCGGGACAGGGGACGCAAAACTGTTTTTT. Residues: CSVVGTGDAKLFF. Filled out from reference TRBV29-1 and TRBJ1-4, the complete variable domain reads SAVISQKPSRDICQRGTSLTIQCQVDSQVTMMFWYRQQPGQSLTLIATANQGSEATYESGFVIDKFPISRPNLTFSTLTVSNMSPEDSSIYLCSVVGTGDAKLFFGSGTQLSVL.

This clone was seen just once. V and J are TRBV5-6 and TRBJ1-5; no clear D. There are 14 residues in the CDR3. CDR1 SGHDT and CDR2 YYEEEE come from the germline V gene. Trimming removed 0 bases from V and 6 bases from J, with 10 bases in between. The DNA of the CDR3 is TGTGCCAGCAGCTTGGGAGGAGGGTTTCAGCCCCAGCATTTT. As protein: CASSLGGGFQPQHF.

This CDR3 reads CASSSEDRRLKQFF. The CDR3 DNA follows: TGTGCCAGCAGCTCGGAGGACAGACGCCTTAAACAGTTCTTC. The gene calls are TRBV7-9 and TRBJ2-1, with D perhaps matching TRBD1 (6 bases). The ends were cut back, 4 bases at V and 13 bases at J, with 20 bases in the middle. CDR1 is SEHNR, CDR2 FQNEAQ, per germline (reference sequence). The CDR3 is 14 amino acids. Supplemented by reference TRBV7-9 and TRBJ2-1, the full variable domain reads DTGVSQNPRHKITKRGQNVTFRCDPISEHNRLYWYRQTLGQGPEFLTYFQNEAQLEKSRLLSDRFSAERPKGSFSTLEIQRTEQGDSAMYLCASSSEDRRLKQFFGPGTRLTVL.